This record concerns one T cell receptor beta chain sequence. This specimen belongs to a study of blood T cell repertoires in COVID-19. Across the study: Acute-phase and convalescent COVID-19 samples originated in the United States, Italy and Spain. Nucleic acid was either cDNA or gDNA, and it came from T cells, B-cell-depleted T cells, or PBMCs.

The ends were cut back, 0 bases at V and 5 bases at J, with 12 bases in the middle. The germline gives CDR1 SGHRS, CDR2 YFSETQ. CDR3 length: 14 residues. As processed by the authors: The assay estimated nucleated cells by amplifying reference gene primers. Using immunoSEQ multiplex PCR, the repertoire was profiled, and TCRdb retains in-frame clones only, with some absent. V, J and clone size were drawn from that table, and D and trimming were deduced from the DNA. The sample holds more than 200,000 clones, approximately 86% seen once. Source material: peripheral blood. The sequence was obtained from an elderly woman with active or convalescent COVID-19. The chain couples TRBV5-1 to TRBJ2-7, with D possibly being TRBD2 (6 bases). The CDR3 spells CASSLVPGVHEQYF. The CDR3 nucleotides read TGCGCCAGCAGCTTGGTACCGGGGGTACACGAGCAGTACTTC.